This passage covers 21 T cell receptor beta chains from one sample sequenced in a study of patients and donors after allogeneic stem cell transplantation. TCRdb reanalysed the RT-PCR reads using MiXCR and keeps one entry per CDR3 protein. Here the sample spans roughly 880,000 distinct CDR3 sequences, over 15% being singletons. The sequenced sample was blood, either unsorted or a sorted T cell fraction (not recorded which). These receptors all stem from a human donor who was either an allogeneic HSCT recipient or a stem cell or donor lymphocyte infusion donor (not recorded which). It is not recorded whose cells these are; they may come from a transplant donor.

V gene TRBV12-3 or TRBV12-4 combines with J gene TRBJ2-7; 11 nucleotides align to TRBD1. This CDR3 spans 14 amino acids. V was pared by 6 bases and J by 6 bases, with 7 bases of the junction left unmatched. Here the CDR3 reads CASSPGGQGVEQYF. Written as DNA, the CDR3 is TGTGCCAGCAGCCCGGGGGGACAGGGGGTCGAGCAGTACTTC.

This clonotype was seen ten or more times. CDR3 in amino acids: CAISAGTPGEAFF. The DNA for the CDR3 is TGTGCCATCAGTGCAGGGACCCCCGGGGAAGCTTTCTTT. The chain links TRBV10-3 to TRBJ1-1; tentative D call: TRBD1 (5 bases). V was clipped by 4 bases and J by 8 bases, with 14 bases between them. The length of the CDR3 is 13 residues. The V gene's germline CDR1 is ENHRY and CDR2 SYGVKD.

A few counts support this clonotype. This chain connects TRBV4-1 to TRBJ1-6; D ambiguous. This CDR3 has 15 residues. Per germline, CDR1 MGHRA and CDR2 YSYEKL. V lost 4 bases and J lost 7, with 14 bases in between. CDR3 region: CASSRLGIENSPLHF. The CDR3 DNA is TGCGCCAGCAGCCGACTAGGGATCGAGAATTCACCCCTCCACTTT.

This sequence joins TRBV20-1 and TRBJ1-2; D gene uncertain. Germline V gene data show CDR1 as DFQATT and CDR2 as SNEGSKA (reference sequence). This CDR3 comprises 13 residues. The V gene lost 1 base and the J gene lost 8 bases, with 14 bases spanning the gap. The CDR3 DNA follows: TGCAGTGCTAGAGGTCGGGGTCCGTTGGGCTACACCTTC. This translates into CSARGRGPLGYTF.

This clonotype showed up just a few times. V gene TRBV12-3 or TRBV12-4 combines with J gene TRBJ2-3; D is unclear. The V end lost 5 bases, the J end lost 2 bases, and 14 bases lay between the germline ends. The CDR3 has 15 amino acids. The CDR3 nucleotides are TGTGCCAGCAGTGACAACGATTATTCCACAGATACGCAGTATTTT. Amino acids: CASSDNDYSTDTQYF.

V and J are TRBV5-1 and TRBJ2-2; D possibly corresponds to TRBD1 (6 bases). V lost 4 bases, J lost 4 bases, and 14 bases lay in between. This CDR3 contains 15 residues. Germline V lookup: CDR1 SGHRS, CDR2 YFSETQ. The CDR3 is CASSLGAASTGELFF. DNA of the CDR3: TGCGCCAGCAGCCTGGGGGCAGCCTCCACCGGGGAGCTGTTTTTT.

The chain links TRBV29-1 to TRBJ2-7; 7 bases are a match to TRBD1. CDR3 length: 12 residues. Unmatched junction bases numbered 5, after V lost 3 bases and J lost 6 bases. CDR1 is SQVTM, CDR2 ANQGSEA, per germline. The CDR3 DNA is TGCAGCGTTGAGAGGGGGCGCGGCGAGCAGTACTTC. Translation gives CSVERGRGEQYF.

This sequence joins TRBV2 and TRBJ1-2, with D uncertain. Trimming removed 0 bases from V and 4 bases from J, with 6 bases in between. The V gene's germline CDR1 is SNHLY and CDR2 FYNNEI. The CDR3 runs 13 residues. Written as DNA, the CDR3 is TGTGCCAGCAGTGAAGCAGGTGGCTATGGCTACACCTTC. It codes for CASSEAGGYGYTF.

A few counts support this clonotype. The rearrangement joins TRBV5-6 to TRBJ2-7, with 7 positions matching TRBD1. The CDR3 is 14 residues long. The ends lost 4 bases at V and 4 bases at J; junction bases unmatched: 8. Germline CDR1 is SGHDT and CDR2 is YYEEEE. The chain's CDR3 is CASSLWGTEYEQYF. The DNA for the CDR3 is TGTGCCAGCAGCCTATGGGGGACAGAGTACGAGCAGTACTTC.

The sample holds a few counts of this clonotype. The V and J genes are TRBV6-1 and TRBJ1-4; D might be TRBD1 (6 bases). The V end was cut by 10 bases, the J end by 6 bases, with 15 bases between. Germline lookup yields CDR1 MNHNS and CDR2 SASEGT. There are 13 residues in the CDR3. The CDR3 region has the DNA TGTGCCATCAAGGGGGGGTTAGATGAAAAACTGTTTTTT. This gives the protein CAIKGGLDEKLFF.

The chain employs TRBV20-1 and TRBJ2-5, with 7 nucleotides matching TRBD1. From germline, CDR1 is DFQATT and CDR2 SNEGSKA (reference sequence). The V and J ends lost 6 bases and 4 bases, in that order; junction bases with no gene match: 8. The CDR3 is 13 amino acids. The CDR3 DNA follows: TGCAGTGCCGCAGGGGGATTTCTAGAGACCCAGTACTTC. Translated: CSAAGGFLETQYF.

This clonotype was seen many times. V usage is TRBV10-3 and J usage is TRBJ1-1, with a possible D match to TRBD1 (6 bases). Deletions cut 8 bases from V and 1 base from J, with 11 bases between. This CDR3 region has 13 residues. Germline CDR1 ENHRY, CDR2 SYGVKD. Here the CDR3 DNA reads TGTGCCATCGGGAGACAGGAGAACACTGAAGCTTTCTTT. Translating gives CAIGRQENTEAFF.

This clonotype was detected only a few times. V usage is TRBV20-1 and J usage is TRBJ2-2; 8 positions match TRBD2. The CDR3 sequence is 14 residues long. Germline loops: CDR1 DFQATT, CDR2 SNEGSKA (reference sequence). Trimming cost V 2 bases and J 5 bases; bases outside gene matches: 4. The CDR3 nucleotides read TGCAGTGCTAGAAAGGAGCGGGAGACCGGGGAGCTGTTTTTT. Residues: CSARKERETGELFF.

CDR3 sequence reads: CASKTGGPTNEKLFF. CDR3 in DNA: TGCGCCAGCAAGACAGGGGGGCCAACTAATGAAAAACTGTTTTTT. The chain has TRBV5-1 and TRBJ1-4; 9 nucleotides agree with TRBD1. In germline, CDR1 is SGHRS, CDR2 YFSETQ. V was clipped by 6 bases and J by 0 bases; unmatched bases: 3. The CDR3 sequence is 15 residues long.

V gene TRBV11-3 combines with J gene TRBJ2-5; 7 bases are a match to TRBD1. The CDR3 runs 15 residues. With V trimmed by 5 bases and J by 5 bases, 11 bases remained unmatched. The germline V gene has CDR1 SGHNT and CDR2 YENEEA. The CDR3 reads CASSRGSGQVETQYF. In nucleotides, the CDR3 is TGTGCCAGCAGCCGCGGGTCCGGACAGGTCGAGACCCAGTACTTC.

The rearrangement links TRBV9 to TRBJ2-3; D perhaps matches TRBD2 (7 bases). Germline V lookup: CDR1 SGDLS, CDR2 YYNGEE. The ends were cut back, 0 bases at V and 1 base at J, with 15 bases in the middle. The length of the CDR3 is 17 residues. DNA for the CDR3: TGTGCCAGCAGCGTAGAATTGCGGGGGCCCGGCACAGATACGCAGTATTTT. This sequence encodes CASSVELRGPGTDTQYF.

This clonotype was recorded many times. This sequence joins TRBV6-2 or TRBV6-3 and TRBJ2-7; D is uncertain. Looked up from germline, CDR1 is MNHEY and CDR2 is SVGEGT. CDR3 length equals 13 residues. V gave up 5 bases and J gave up 6 bases, with 14 bases separating them. The DNA of the CDR3 is TGTGCCAGCAGTATTTCGGGCCACTTCGAGCAGTACTTC. Protein: CASSISGHFEQYF.

In this sample, this clonotype turned up a few times. This chain joins TRBV11-2 and TRBJ2-7; TRBD2 is a possible D gene (7 bases). This CDR3 is built from 15 residues. The germline V gene encodes CDR1 SGHAT and CDR2 FQNNGV. V was cut by 6 bases and J by 5 bases, with 20 bases left in between. The DNA for the CDR3 is TGTGCCAGCAGTAACATAAGGGGGGGGGACCACGAGCAGTACTTC. Its protein product is CASSNIRGGDHEQYF.

The rearrangement uses TRBV5-1 and TRBJ1-3; the D gene is possibly TRBD1 (5 bases). CDR1 is SGHRS and CDR2 is YFSETQ in the germline V gene. This CDR3 has 14 residues. The V gene lost 3 bases and the J gene lost 2 bases, with 9 bases spanning the gap. The CDR3 spells CASSYTGAGNTIYF. The CDR3 nucleotides are TGCGCCAGCAGCTACACGGGGGCTGGAAACACCATATATTTT.

The V and J genes are TRBV7-9 and TRBJ1-6; no clear D. Per germline, CDR1 SEHNR and CDR2 FQNEAQ (reference sequence). The V end was cut by 1 base, the J end by 7 bases, with 8 bases between. This CDR3 spans 14 amino acids. DNA for the CDR3: TGTGCCAGCAGCTTAGGAGGGCTGAATTCACCCCTCCACTTT. It is translated as CASSLGGLNSPLHF. Complete variable domain (other parts from reference TRBV7-9 and TRBJ1-6): DTGVSQNPRHKITKRGQNVTFRCDPISEHNRLYWYRQTLGQGPEFLTYFQNEAQLEKSRLLSDRFSAERPKGSFSTLEIQRTEQGDSAMYLCASSLGGLNSPLHFGNGTRLTVT.

This clonotype has only a few counts. J is TRBJ2-7 and V is TRBV7-6; D remains ambiguous. The CDR3 runs 15 residues. The germline CDR1 and CDR2 sequences are SGHVS and FNYEAQ. V lost 1 base, J lost 3 bases, and 13 bases lay in between. The CDR3 DNA reads TGTGCCAGCAGCTTAGGGTCAGAGACTTACTACGAGCAGTACTTC. Its protein product is CASSLGSETYYEQYF.